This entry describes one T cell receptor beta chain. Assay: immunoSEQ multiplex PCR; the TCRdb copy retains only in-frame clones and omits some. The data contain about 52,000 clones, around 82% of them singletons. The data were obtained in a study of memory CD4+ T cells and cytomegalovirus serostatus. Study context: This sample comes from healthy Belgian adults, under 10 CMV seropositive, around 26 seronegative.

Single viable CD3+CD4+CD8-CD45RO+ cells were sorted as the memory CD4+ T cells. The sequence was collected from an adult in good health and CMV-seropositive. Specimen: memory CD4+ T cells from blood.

The chain's CDR3 is CASSREANTGELFF. The CDR3, as DNA: TGTGCCAGCAGCAGGGAGGCGAACACCGGGGAGCTGTTTTTT. This chain links TRBV6-1 with TRBJ2-2; tentative D call: TRBD2 (6 bases). CDR1 is MNHNS, CDR2 SASEGT, per germline. The CDR3 has 14 amino acids. The V end was cut by 6 bases, the J end by 0 bases, with 8 bases between.